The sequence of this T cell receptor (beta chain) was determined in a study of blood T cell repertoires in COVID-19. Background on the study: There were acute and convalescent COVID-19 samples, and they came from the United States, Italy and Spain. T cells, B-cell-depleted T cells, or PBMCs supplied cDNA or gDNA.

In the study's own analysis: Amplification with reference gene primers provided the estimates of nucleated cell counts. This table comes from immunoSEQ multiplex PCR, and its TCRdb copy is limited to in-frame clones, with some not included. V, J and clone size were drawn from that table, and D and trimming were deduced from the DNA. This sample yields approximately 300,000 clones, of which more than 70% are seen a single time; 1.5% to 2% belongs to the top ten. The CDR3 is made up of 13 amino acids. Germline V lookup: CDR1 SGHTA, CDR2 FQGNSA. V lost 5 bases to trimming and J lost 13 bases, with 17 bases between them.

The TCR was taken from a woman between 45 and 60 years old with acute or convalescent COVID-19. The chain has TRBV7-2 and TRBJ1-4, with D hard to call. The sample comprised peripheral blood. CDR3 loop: CASSGGSLRRLFF. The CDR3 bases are TGTGCCAGCAGCGGCGGATCTCTGAGAAGACTGTTTTTT.